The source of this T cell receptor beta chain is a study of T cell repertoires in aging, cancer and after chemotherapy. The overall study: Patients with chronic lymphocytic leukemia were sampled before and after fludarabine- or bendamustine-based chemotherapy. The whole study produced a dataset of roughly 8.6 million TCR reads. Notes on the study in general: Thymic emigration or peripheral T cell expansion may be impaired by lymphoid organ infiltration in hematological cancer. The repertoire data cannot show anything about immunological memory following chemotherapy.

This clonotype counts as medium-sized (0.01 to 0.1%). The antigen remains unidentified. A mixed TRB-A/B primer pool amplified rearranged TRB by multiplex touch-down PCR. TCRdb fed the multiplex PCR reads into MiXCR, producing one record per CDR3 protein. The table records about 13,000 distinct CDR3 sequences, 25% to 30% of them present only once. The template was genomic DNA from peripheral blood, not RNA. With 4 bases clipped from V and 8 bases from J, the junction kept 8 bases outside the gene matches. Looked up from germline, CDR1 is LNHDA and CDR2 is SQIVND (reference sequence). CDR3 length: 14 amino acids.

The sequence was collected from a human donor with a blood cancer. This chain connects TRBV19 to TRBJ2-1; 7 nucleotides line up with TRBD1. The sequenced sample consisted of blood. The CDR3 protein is CASSKPGTAHEQFF. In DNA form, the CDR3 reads TGTGCCAGTAGTAAACCCGGGACAGCTCATGAGCAGTTCTTC.